One and the same sample provided the 15 T cell receptor beta chains below, sequenced in a study of Graves' ophthalmopathy and Graves' hyperthyroidism. The sequenced template was RNA, covering the TCR beta CDR3 region. RT-PCR with HTBI primers came first, then second-round multiplex PCR. TCRdb processed the multiplex PCR reads anew with MiXCR; each CDR3 protein has one entry. The sample lists 200,000 to 250,000 distinct CDR3 sequences; 25% to 30% were seen once. Sequencing was carried out using peripheral blood. The receptors were gathered from a man aged 50-59 years with Graves' ophthalmopathy.

This clonotype was counted ten times or more. This sequence joins TRBV27 and TRBJ1-1, with D unresolved. The CDR3 runs 14 residues. V was clipped by 6 bases and J by 0 bases, with 11 bases between them. Germline-derived CDR1 and CDR2 are MNHEY and SMNVEV (reference sequence). This CDR3 reads CASRPYALNTEAFF. The CDR3 DNA reads as TGTGCCAGCAGACCCTATGCTCTGAACACTGAAGCTTTCTTT.

In its sample, this clonotype was seen many times. The rearrangement joins TRBV6-2 or TRBV6-3 to TRBJ2-2; D is possibly TRBD1 or TRBD2 (5 bases each). V lost 5 bases to trimming and J lost 6 bases, with 13 bases between them. Germline V gene lookup returns CDR1 MNHEY and CDR2 SVGEGT. CDR3 size: 14 residues. CDR3 residues: CASSPLLGAGELFF. DNA of the CDR3: TGTGCCAGCAGTCCCTTGTTGGGGGCCGGGGAGCTGTTTTTT.

This clonotype showed up many times. The J gene is TRBJ2-7, the V gene TRBV11-2, with 8 bases that match TRBD1. Trimming at V came to 0 bases and at J to 3 bases, leaving 7 bases not matched to a gene. Germline assignment: CDR1 SGHAT and CDR2 FQNNGV. The CDR3 has 16 residues. The CDR3 sequence: CASSLDGSGTGYEQYF. DNA for the CDR3: TGTGCCAGCAGCTTAGATGGGTCAGGGACAGGCTACGAGCAGTACTTC.

This clonotype was seen at least ten times. V and J are TRBV4-1 and TRBJ1-2; D remains unclear. The CDR3 contains 15 residues. The V end lost 0 bases, the J end lost 8 bases, and 16 bases lay between the germline ends. CDR1 is MGHRA, CDR2 YSYEKL, per germline. The CDR3 DNA reads TGCGCCAGCAGCCAAGAAGGTGGCAGCCTCTTGGGCTACACCTTC. Its translation: CASSQEGGSLLGYTF.

This clonotype has a count of ten or more. The chain employs TRBV6-1 and TRBJ2-7; D tentatively reads TRBD1 or TRBD2 (5 bases each). Germline V CDR1 and CDR2: MNHNS, SASEGT. The CDR3 runs to 12 residues. The V end was cut by 4 bases, the J end by 10 bases, with 14 bases between. The CDR3 spells CASSGSTGAQYF. CDR3 bases: TGTGCCAGCAGTGGGTCAACCGGGGCCCAGTACTTC.

Ten or more counts support this clonotype. This may arise from a read error, as a much more abundant clone is one base away. This rearrangement joins TRBV11-1 to TRBJ2-7; TRBD2 might be the D (5 bases). The CDR3 is 16 residues long. From germline, CDR1 is SGHAT and CDR2 FQDESV (reference sequence). The DNA of the CDR3 is TGTGCCAGCAGCTTTAGTTCGGACGGGAACTCCTACGAGCTGTACTTC. Its translation is CASSFSSDGNSYELYF. Supplemented by reference TRBV11-1 and TRBJ2-7, the full variable domain reads EAEVAQSPRYKITEKSQAVAFWCDPISGHATLYWYRQILGQGPELLVQFQDESVVDDSQLPKDRFSAERLKGVDSTLKIQPAELGDSAMYLCASSFSSDGNSYELYFGPGTRLTVT.

This clonotype came up many times. The V and J genes are TRBV11-2 and TRBJ2-7, with a weak D call TRBD2 (5 bases). Germline-derived CDR1 and CDR2 are SGHAT and FQNNGV. The CDR3 is 14 amino acids. V lost 5 bases and J lost 0, with 11 bases in between. The CDR3 sequence is CASSPPGSSYEQYF. In nucleotides, the CDR3 is TGTGCCAGCAGCCCGCCGGGAAGCTCCTACGAGCAGTACTTC.

At least ten counts were recorded for this clonotype. The chain carries TRBV4-1 and TRBJ2-6; 8 nucleotides align to TRBD1. The V segment lost 0 bases and the J segment 4 bases; nucleotides outside the gene matches: 8. This CDR3 contains 18 residues. Germline V CDR1 and CDR2: MGHRA, YSYEKL. The CDR3 DNA is TGCGCCAGCAGCCAAGATTGGACAGGGTTTGCCGGGGCCAACGTCCTGACTTTC. It translates to CASSQDWTGFAGANVLTF.

The V gene is TRBV7-2, the J gene TRBJ2-7; D possibly matches TRBD1 or TRBD2 (6 bases each). The CDR3 covers 15 residues. Germline CDR1 SGHTA, CDR2 FQGNSA. Trimming took off 1 base at V and 0 bases at J, with 10 bases between the two ends. Written as DNA, the CDR3 is TGTGCCAGCAGCTTAGTGGGGGGCTTCTCCTACGAGCAGTACTTC. Translated: CASSLVGGFSYEQYF.

This clonotype came up many times. This chain uses TRBV6-5 with TRBJ1-3; the match to TRBD1 covers 7 bases. From germline, CDR1 is MNHEY and CDR2 SVGAGI. This CDR3 comprises 13 residues. Trimming removed 5 bases from V and 2 bases from J; junction bases left unmatched: 0. CDR3: CASSTGAGNTIYF. For the CDR3, the DNA is TGTGCCAGCAGTACAGGGGCTGGAAACACCATATATTTT.

This clonotype was picked up many times. CDR3 nucleotides: TGTGCCAGCAGTTACGACAACTCCTACGAGCAGTACTTC. Its translation is CASSYDNSYEQYF. The chain joins TRBV6-5 to TRBJ2-7; D remains ambiguous. V was cut by 2 bases and J by 0 bases, with 5 bases left in between. Germline values: CDR1 MNHEY, CDR2 SVGAGI. This CDR3 region has 13 residues.

The chain couples TRBV12-3 or TRBV12-4 to TRBJ2-5; tentatively, D is TRBD2 (6 bases). There are 14 residues in the CDR3. The V end was cut by 1 base, the J end by 3 bases, with 9 bases between. The CDR3 protein is CASSLDPGEETQYF. DNA of the CDR3: TGTGCCAGCAGTTTAGACCCGGGAGAAGAGACCCAGTACTTC.

The chain couples TRBV6-1 to TRBJ1-6; no firm D call. The V gene's germline CDR1 is MNHNS and CDR2 SASEGT. CDR3 length: 16 residues. V dropped 3 bases and J dropped 0 bases, with 9 bases sitting between them. CDR3 region: CASSDRVNSYNSPLHF. The CDR3 DNA follows: TGTGCCAGCAGTGACCGGGTAAACTCCTATAATTCACCCCTCCACTTT.

With respect to this clonotype: This may come from a read error, since a much larger clone is one base off. Since the CDR3 does not end with the conserved phenylalanine or tryptophan, this likely comes from a read error. CDR3 sequence: CASSLLREGYEQYL. Here the CDR3 DNA reads TGTGCCAGCAGCCTTCTCCGGGAGGGGTACGAGCAGTACCTC. The rearrangement links TRBV3-1 to TRBJ2-7; 8 nucleotides agree with TRBD2. This CDR3 region has 14 residues. Trimming at V came to 4 bases and at J to 4 bases, leaving 6 bases not matched to a gene. Germline values: CDR1 LGHDT, CDR2 YNNKEL (reference sequence).

This chain joins TRBV20-1 and TRBJ2-7; tentatively, D is TRBD1 (6 bases). The CDR3 is made up of 14 amino acids. CDR1 and CDR2 (germline): DFQATT, SNEGSKA (reference sequence). Deletions cut 3 bases from V and 2 bases from J, with 14 bases between. Here the CDR3 reads CSASPGQPTYEQYF. As DNA, the CDR3 is TGCAGTGCTAGTCCAGGACAGCCCACCTACGAGCAGTACTTC.